Described below is a single T cell receptor (beta chain) sequence and its context. The CDR3 length is 14 residues. Trimming removed 3 bases from V and 5 bases from J, with 13 bases in between. This record comes from a study of T-cell reconstitution after alpha-beta-depleted transplantation in children. The TCRbeta library was prepared with unique molecular identifiers. TCRdb fed the PCR reads into MiXCR, producing one record per CDR3 protein. The repertoire consists of 420,000 or so distinct CDR3 sequences, with 9.5% to 13% occurring once and the leading ten covering 4.5% to 7%. The chain joins TRBV12-3 or TRBV12-4 to TRBJ2-5; D assignment may be TRBD1 or TRBD2 (5 bases each). The receptor's source is a human donor who donated a stem cell graft to a child with acute myeloid leukemia. Sequenced here: PBMCs from the stem cell graft donor, sampled from the stem cell graft. Here the CDR3 DNA reads TGTGCCAGCAGTTTTTACGGGGCTGGGGAGACCCAGTACTTC. Translation: CASSFYGAGETQYF.